This T cell receptor beta chain was captured in a study of shared clonotypes between healthy human individuals. Trimming at V came to 4 bases and at J to 5 bases, leaving 5 bases not matched to a gene. CDR1 is MDHEN, CDR2 SYDVKM, per germline. The CDR3 is 14 amino acids. Libraries were prepared by immunoSEQ multiplex PCR; TCRdb keeps only in-frame clonotypes and omits some of them. The table shows 2 million to 2.5 million clones, with approximately 94% occurring only once. The receptor was derived from a man between 18 and 35 years old in good health. The rearrangement uses TRBV28 and TRBJ1-2; TRBD1 matches 9 bases. The sample comprised naive CD4+ T cells sorted from blood. As for subset: CD45RA+ positively selected. The CDR3, as DNA: TGTGCCAGCAGTTCACAGGGGGCGGCGTATGGCTACACCTTC. Its protein product is CASSSQGAAYGYTF.